This T cell receptor (beta chain) stems from a study of blood T cell repertoires in COVID-19. The CDR3 loop spans 14 amino acids. V gave up 5 bases and J gave up 7 bases; unmatched junction bases: 7. In germline, CDR1 is SGHTA, CDR2 FQGNSA. Per the original methods: Estimation of nucleated cell counts was performed using reference gene primer amplification. This table comes from immunoSEQ multiplex PCR, and its TCRdb copy is limited to in-frame clones, with some not included. Clone size and the V and J calls come from that table; the DNA yielded D and trimming. The sample yields fewer than 65,000 clones, 80% to 90% seen once.

The clonotype comes from a man in his 60s with acute or convalescent COVID-19. What was sequenced was peripheral blood. This sequence joins TRBV7-2 and TRBJ1-5; 8 positions match TRBD1. CDR3 coding DNA: TGTGCCAGCAGCCCCGGACAGGGCGGGCAGCCCCAGCATTTT. Protein: CASSPGQGGQPQHF. The variable domain in full, completed from reference TRBV7-2 and TRBJ1-5, reads GAGVSQSPSNKVTEKGKDVELRCDPISGHTALYWYRQSLGQGLEFLIYFQGNSAPDKSGLPSDRFSAERTGGSVSTLTIQRTQQEDSAVYLCASSPGQGGQPQHFGDGTRLSIL.